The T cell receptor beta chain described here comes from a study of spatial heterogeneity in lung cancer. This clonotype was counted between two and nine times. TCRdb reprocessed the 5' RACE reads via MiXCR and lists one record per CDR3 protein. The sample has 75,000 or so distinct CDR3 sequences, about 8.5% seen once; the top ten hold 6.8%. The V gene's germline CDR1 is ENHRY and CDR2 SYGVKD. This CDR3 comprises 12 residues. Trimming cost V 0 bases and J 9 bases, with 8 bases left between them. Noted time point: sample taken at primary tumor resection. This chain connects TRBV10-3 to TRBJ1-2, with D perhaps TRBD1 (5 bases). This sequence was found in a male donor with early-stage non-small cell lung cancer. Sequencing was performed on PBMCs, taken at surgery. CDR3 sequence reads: CAISESAGSYTF. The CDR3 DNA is TGTGCCATCAGTGAGTCTGCAGGGAGCTACACCTTC.